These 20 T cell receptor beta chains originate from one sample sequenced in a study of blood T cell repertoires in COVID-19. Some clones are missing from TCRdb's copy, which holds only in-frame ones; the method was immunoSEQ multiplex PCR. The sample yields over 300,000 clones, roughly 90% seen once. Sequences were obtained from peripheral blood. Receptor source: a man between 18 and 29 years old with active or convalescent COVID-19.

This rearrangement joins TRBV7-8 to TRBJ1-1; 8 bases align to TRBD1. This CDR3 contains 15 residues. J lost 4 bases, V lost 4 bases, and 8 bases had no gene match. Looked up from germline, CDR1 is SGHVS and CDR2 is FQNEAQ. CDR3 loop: CASSYHRGGGTEAFF. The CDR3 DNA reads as TGTGCCAGCAGCTACCACAGGGGGGGAGGCACTGAAGCTTTCTTT.

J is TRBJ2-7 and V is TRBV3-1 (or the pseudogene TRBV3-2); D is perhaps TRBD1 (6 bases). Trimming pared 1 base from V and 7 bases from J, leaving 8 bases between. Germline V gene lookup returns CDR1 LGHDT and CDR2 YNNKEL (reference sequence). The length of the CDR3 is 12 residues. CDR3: CASSQAQGEQYF. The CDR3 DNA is TGTGCCAGCAGCCAAGCCCAGGGGGAGCAGTACTTC.

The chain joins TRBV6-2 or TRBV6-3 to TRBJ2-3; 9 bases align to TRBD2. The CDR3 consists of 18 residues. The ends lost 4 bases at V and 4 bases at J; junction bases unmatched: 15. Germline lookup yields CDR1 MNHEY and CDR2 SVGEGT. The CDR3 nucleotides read TGTGCCAGCAGTTCTCTAGCGGGAAAAAACGGTCTCCCAGATACGCAGTATTTT. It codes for CASSSLAGKNGLPDTQYF.

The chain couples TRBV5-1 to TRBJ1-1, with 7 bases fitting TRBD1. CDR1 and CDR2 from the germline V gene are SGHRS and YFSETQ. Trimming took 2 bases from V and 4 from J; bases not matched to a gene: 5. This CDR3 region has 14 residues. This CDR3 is CASSFRDSPTEAFF. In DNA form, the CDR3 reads TGCGCCAGCAGCTTCCGGGACAGTCCCACTGAAGCTTTCTTT.

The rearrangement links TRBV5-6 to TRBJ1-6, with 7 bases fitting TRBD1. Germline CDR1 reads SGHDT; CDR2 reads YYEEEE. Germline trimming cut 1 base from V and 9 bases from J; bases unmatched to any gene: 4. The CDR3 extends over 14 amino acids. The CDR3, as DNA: TGTGCCAGCAGCTTGATCAGGGGGAGTTCACCCCTCCACTTT. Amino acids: CASSLIRGSSPLHF.

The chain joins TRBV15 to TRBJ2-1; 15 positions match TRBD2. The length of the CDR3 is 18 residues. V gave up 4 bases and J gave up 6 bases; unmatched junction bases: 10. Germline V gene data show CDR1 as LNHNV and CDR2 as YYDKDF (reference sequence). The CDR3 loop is CATSTRTSGGDRANEQFF. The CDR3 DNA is TGTGCCACCAGCACAAGGACTAGCGGGGGGGACCGTGCCAATGAGCAGTTCTTC.

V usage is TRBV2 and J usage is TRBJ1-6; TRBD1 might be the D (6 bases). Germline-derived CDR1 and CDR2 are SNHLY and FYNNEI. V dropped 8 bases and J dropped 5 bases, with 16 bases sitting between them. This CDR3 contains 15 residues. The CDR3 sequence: CASWGGEGNNSPLHF. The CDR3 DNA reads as TGTGCCAGCTGGGGGGGCGAGGGGAATAATTCACCCCTCCACTTT.

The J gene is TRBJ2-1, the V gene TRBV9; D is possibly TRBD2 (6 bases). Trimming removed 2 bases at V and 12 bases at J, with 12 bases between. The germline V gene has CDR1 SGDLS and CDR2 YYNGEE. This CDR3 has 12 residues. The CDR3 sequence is CASSVSGTSQFF. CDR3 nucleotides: TGTGCCAGCAGCGTCTCCGGGACTTCGCAGTTCTTC.

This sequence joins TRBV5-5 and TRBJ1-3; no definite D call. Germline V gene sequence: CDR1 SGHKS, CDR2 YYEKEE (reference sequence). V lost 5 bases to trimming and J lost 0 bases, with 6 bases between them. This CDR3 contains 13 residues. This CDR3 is CASRVSSGNTIYF. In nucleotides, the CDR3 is TGTGCCAGCAGAGTTAGCTCTGGAAACACCATATATTTT.

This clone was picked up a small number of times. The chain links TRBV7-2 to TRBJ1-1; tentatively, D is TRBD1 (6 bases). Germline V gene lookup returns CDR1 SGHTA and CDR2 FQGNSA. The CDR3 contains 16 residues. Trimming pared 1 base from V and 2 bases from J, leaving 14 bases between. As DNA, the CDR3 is TGTGCCAGCAGCTTAGGCCTCGACAGGTTAAACACTGAAGCTTTCTTT. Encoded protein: CASSLGLDRLNTEAFF.

The CDR3 loop is CASSPHNQPQHF. The CDR3 nucleotides are TGTGCCAGCAGTCCCCACAATCAGCCCCAGCATTTT. The rearrangement joins TRBV27 to TRBJ1-5; no clear D gene. The germline CDR1 and CDR2 sequences are MNHEY and SMNVEV (reference sequence). This CDR3 has 12 amino acids. Trimming removed 5 bases at V and 3 bases at J, with 5 bases between.

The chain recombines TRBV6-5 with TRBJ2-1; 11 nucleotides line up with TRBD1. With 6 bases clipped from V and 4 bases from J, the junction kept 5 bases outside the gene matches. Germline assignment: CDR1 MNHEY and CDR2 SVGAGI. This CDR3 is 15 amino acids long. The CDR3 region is CASSPGTGGYNEQFF. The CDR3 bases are TGTGCCAGCAGCCCCGGGACAGGGGGTTACAATGAGCAGTTCTTC.

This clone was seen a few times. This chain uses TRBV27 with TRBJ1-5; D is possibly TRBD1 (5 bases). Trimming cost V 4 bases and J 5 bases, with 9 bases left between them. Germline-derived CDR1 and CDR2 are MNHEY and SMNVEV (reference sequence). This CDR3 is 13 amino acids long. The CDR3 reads CASSWGVDQPQHF. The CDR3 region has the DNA TGTGCCAGCAGTTGGGGGGTGGATCAGCCCCAGCATTTT.

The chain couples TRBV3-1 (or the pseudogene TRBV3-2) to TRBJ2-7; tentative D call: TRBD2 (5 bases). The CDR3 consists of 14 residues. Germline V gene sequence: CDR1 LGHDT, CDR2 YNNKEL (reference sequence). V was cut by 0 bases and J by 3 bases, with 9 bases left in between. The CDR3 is CASSQERAGYEQYF. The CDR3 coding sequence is TGTGCCAGCAGCCAAGAAAGGGCGGGCTACGAGCAGTACTTC.

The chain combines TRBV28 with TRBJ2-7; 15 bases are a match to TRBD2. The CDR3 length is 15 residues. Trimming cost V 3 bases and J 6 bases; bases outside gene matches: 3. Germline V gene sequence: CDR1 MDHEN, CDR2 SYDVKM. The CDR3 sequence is CASSLGLAGGSEQYF. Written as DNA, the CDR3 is TGTGCCAGCAGTTTGGGACTAGCGGGAGGAAGCGAGCAGTACTTC.

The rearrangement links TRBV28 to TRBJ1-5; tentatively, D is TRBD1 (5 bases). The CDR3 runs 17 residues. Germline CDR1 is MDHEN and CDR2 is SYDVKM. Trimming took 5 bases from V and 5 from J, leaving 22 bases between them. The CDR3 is CASSPRRRGGEDQPQHF. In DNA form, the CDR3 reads TGTGCCAGCAGTCCCCGACGCCGTGGGGGGGAGGATCAGCCCCAGCATTTT.

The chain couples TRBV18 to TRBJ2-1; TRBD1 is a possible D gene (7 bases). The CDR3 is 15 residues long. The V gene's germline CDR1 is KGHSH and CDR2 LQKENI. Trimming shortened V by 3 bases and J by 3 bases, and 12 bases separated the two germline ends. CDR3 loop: CASSPGGTDYNEQFF. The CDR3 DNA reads TGTGCCAGCTCACCCGGAGGGACAGACTACAATGAGCAGTTCTTC.

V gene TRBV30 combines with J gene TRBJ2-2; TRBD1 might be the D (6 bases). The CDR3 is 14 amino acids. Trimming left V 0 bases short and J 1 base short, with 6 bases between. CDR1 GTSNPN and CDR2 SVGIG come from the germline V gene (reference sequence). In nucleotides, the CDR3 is TGTGCCTGGAGTGTAGGGGGGAACACCGGGGAGCTGTTTTTT. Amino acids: CAWSVGGNTGELFF.

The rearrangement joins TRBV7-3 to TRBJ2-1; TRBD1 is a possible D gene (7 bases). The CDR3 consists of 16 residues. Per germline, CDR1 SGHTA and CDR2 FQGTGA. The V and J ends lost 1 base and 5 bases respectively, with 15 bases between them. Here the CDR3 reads CASSLMAGGINNEQFF. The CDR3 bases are TGTGCCAGCAGCTTAATGGCAGGGGGGATTAACAATGAGCAGTTCTTC.

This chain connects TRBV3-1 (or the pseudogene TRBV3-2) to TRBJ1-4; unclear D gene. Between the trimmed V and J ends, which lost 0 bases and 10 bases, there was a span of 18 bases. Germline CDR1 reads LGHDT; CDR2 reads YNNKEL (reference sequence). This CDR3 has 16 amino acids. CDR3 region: CASSQDRKGDIGKLFF. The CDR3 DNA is TGTGCCAGCAGCCAAGACCGTAAGGGAGACATAGGAAAACTGTTTTTT.